This T cell receptor (beta chain) was identified during a study of T cell repertoires in cytomegalovirus infection. TCRdb recomputed calls from the reads with MiXCR, one row per CDR3 protein. This table holds roughly 920,000 distinct CDR3 sequences, 30% to 40% found once. As regards this clonotype: Its target is unknown.

V lost 5 bases and J lost 10; bases outside the gene matches: 19. Per germline, CDR1 MNHEY and CDR2 SMNVEV (reference sequence). The CDR3 loop spans 18 amino acids. The source material was cultured CD8+ T cells from PBMCs, sampled from culture after CMV antigen stimulation. This chain links TRBV27 with TRBJ1-6; 8 bases line up with TRBD1. This TCR was sampled from a human donor in good health (CMV status not recorded). Some clones in this sample may be carry-over from other donors' samples. The CDR3 loop is CASSLSKGQGAFRSPLHF. CDR3 nucleotide sequence: TGTGCCAGCAGTCTTTCAAAGGGGCAGGGGGCTTTTAGATCACCCCTCCACTTT.